Listed below are T cell receptor beta chains from one sample, sequenced in a study of T cell repertoires in aging, cancer and after chemotherapy. From the multiplex PCR reads, TCRdb called clonotypes with MiXCR, one entry per CDR3 protein. The sample shows about 12,000 distinct CDR3 sequences, over 20% of them seen only once. The source material was blood. All receptors derive from a human donor in good health. Both conserved end residues are part of each CDR3. D genes are given only for firm matches.

d_call v_call cdr3_aa
. TRBV12-3/TRBV12-4 CASSLSGVTDTQYF
TRBD2 TRBV7-2 CASSLARRGGISYNEQFF
. TRBV7-9 CASSVEGQEQYF
TRBD2 TRBV20-1 CSASKAGGLHNEQFF
TRBD1 TRBV15 CATSSGTGSREQYF
TRBD1 TRBV20-1 CSASPIGTGYYEQYF
TRBD2 TRBV12-3/TRBV12-4 CASSLGGASGGWEETQYF
. TRBV18 CASSADMANYGYTF
. TRBV29-1 CSVKDSPHYGYTF
. TRBV5-5 CASSLSVTQSPNQPQHF
. TRBV27 CASSFGENTEAFF
. TRBV5-5 CASSLEIRRGTEAFF
TRBD2 TRBV6-1 CASSTTGTSSYEQYF
. TRBV6-6 CASSHNLLGAGNTIYF
TRBD1 TRBV6-1 CAATRRQGLYNEQFF
. TRBV6-1 CATVKVLHYGYTF
. TRBV4-3 CASSQDPADMNYGYTF
. TRBV7-2 CASSRGWNSPLHF
TRBD2 TRBV24-1 CATSDSLAGVNEQFF
. TRBV24-1 CATRRGIGRPNYGYTF
. TRBV11-2 CASSLGLERYGYTF
TRBD2 TRBV6-5 CASSRLAGGAGSRYEQFF
. TRBV15 CATSRGGQGANVLTF
TRBD1 TRBV6-2/TRBV6-3 CASSYVDRGIFALYEQYF
TRBD1 TRBV4-2 CASSQAGTANTEAFF
. TRBV7-9 CASSYSGYNSPLHF
. TRBV4-3 CASSQGIGQIYEQYF
. TRBV6-5 CASSYEANTEAFF
. TRBV6-5 CASSYSTSTEAFF
TRBD1 TRBV2 CASSEGYRGVGTDTQYF
. TRBV7-2 CASSLNVGGYSYNSPLHF
. TRBV12-3/TRBV12-4 CASSLTAKSNYGYTF
. TRBV6-2/TRBV6-3 CASRPAATYEQYF
TRBD1 TRBV19 CASSHGAGTGGNEAFF
. TRBV6-2/TRBV6-3 CASTQENQPQHF
TRBD1 TRBV6-5 CASSFRLTGGGGYEQYF
. TRBV6-4 CASSEGRVYNEQFF